Following are 5 T cell receptor beta chains from one sample sequenced in a study of blood T cell repertoires in COVID-19 (dated by TCRdb to the early 2020s). Receptors were amplified or captured by the immunoSEQ multiplex PCR assay. TCRdb retrieved this table from immuneACCESS and kept in-frame rearrangements only. Not all clones are present; in checked studies, unresolved V genes account for under half, and no reason is known for the remainder. The sample yields about 200,000 clones; 80% were counted once. Of the sample, 5.5% to 8.5% falls within the top ten clones. The sample was peripheral blood. These receptors all come from a man aged 60 to 69 with acute or convalescent COVID-19.

The chain combines TRBV4-3 with TRBJ1-2; TRBD1 might be the D (5 bases). The V end was cut by 0 bases, the J end by 4 bases, with 9 bases between. Germline loops: CDR1 LGHNA, CDR2 YSLEER. This CDR3 contains 14 residues. The CDR3 reads CASSQDRQSYGYTF. CDR3 DNA: TGCGCCAGCAGCCAAGACAGACAGAGCTATGGCTACACCTTC.

The rearrangement uses TRBV4-1 and TRBJ1-5, with D possibly being TRBD1 (5 bases). Germline values: CDR1 MGHRA, CDR2 YSYEKL. The CDR3 runs 15 residues. Trimming removed 3 bases from V and 0 bases from J, with 9 bases in between. DNA for the CDR3: TGCGCCAGCAGCCAGGGGCCTCTTAGCAATCAGCCCCAGCATTTT. This sequence encodes CASSQGPLSNQPQHF.

This chain links TRBV24-1 with TRBJ2-4; the match to TRBD1 covers 7 bases. V lost 3 bases and J lost 4; bases outside the gene matches: 5. This CDR3 contains 15 residues. Germline V gene sequence: CDR1 KGHDR, CDR2 SFDVKD. In DNA form, the CDR3 reads TGTGCCACCAGTGATAAGGGACAGCAGAAAAACATTCAGTACTTC. It encodes CATSDKGQQKNIQYF.

Here the CDR3 DNA reads TGTGCCAGCAGCGTAGGAGGGGCGGGAAACTATGGCTACACCTTC. Protein product: CASSVGGAGNYGYTF. V gene TRBV9 combines with J gene TRBJ1-2, with D perhaps matching TRBD1 (5 bases). Trimming removed 0 bases from V and 2 bases from J, with 11 bases in between. Germline V gene lookup returns CDR1 SGDLS and CDR2 YYNGEE. The CDR3 consists of 15 residues.

J is TRBJ2-7 and V is TRBV7-9; 8 bases align to TRBD1. From germline, CDR1 is SEHNR and CDR2 FQNEAQ (reference sequence). The length of the CDR3 is 15 residues. V was pared by 3 bases and J by 9 bases, with 13 bases of the junction left unmatched. CDR3 coding DNA: TGTGCCAGCAGCTTGGGCAGGGGGCGGTCGGCCGGGCAGTACTTC. Translated, it gives CASSLGRGRSAGQYF.